A selection of T cell receptor beta chains follows, all from one sample in a study of regulatory T cells in long-lasting Graves disease. TCRdb processed the multiplex PCR reads anew with MiXCR; each CDR3 protein has one entry. The sample includes roughly 610,000 distinct CDR3 sequences, approximately 15% of them seen just once. The same sample was also used in a study of T cells in Graves' hyperthyroidism and ophthalmopathy.

Sequences were derived from peripheral blood mononuclear cells (PBMCs), sampled at new diagnosis, from a patient treated with antithyroid drugs. These receptors all stem from a young woman with Graves disease. CDR3s include the opening cysteine and the closing phenylalanine or tryptophan. A D gene is named only where the DNA matches it firmly. Not all rows give a size; the values are once, few, many and, for expanded clones, a class.

J gene	V gene	D gene	clone size	CDR3 protein	CDR3 DNA
TRBJ2-3	TRBV28	NA	many	CASRQSGLGRSSTDTQYF	TGTGCCAGCCGACAATCGGGACTGGGGAGATCTAGCACAGATACGCAGTATTTT
TRBJ2-3	TRBV9	TRBD2	few	CASSFFSGTSGTDTQYF	TGTGCCAGCAGCTTCTTTTCCGGGACTAGCGGGACAGATACGCAGTATTTT
TRBJ2-2	TRBV20-1	NA	many	CSFRTVNTGELFF	TGCAGCTTTAGGACGGTGAACACCGGGGAGCTGTTTTTT
TRBJ1-5	TRBV28	NA	NA	CASKSAGTTPNQPQHF	TGTGCCAGCAAATCGGCCGGGACAACCCCCAATCAGCCCCAGCATTTT
TRBJ2-1	TRBV3-1	NA	few	CASSQDVVTTGEQFF	TGTGCCAGCAGCCAAGATGTTGTCACAACAGGGGAGCAGTTCTTC
TRBJ2-7	TRBV28	NA	many	CASSLPRVESQYF	TGTGCCAGCAGTTTGCCCCGGGTCGAATCGCAGTACTTC
TRBJ2-1	TRBV28	NA	NA	CASSLQYNEQFF	TGTGCCAGCAGCCTTCAATACAATGAGCAGTTCTTC
TRBJ2-1	TRBV28	NA	NA	CAIGSYNEQFF	TGTGCCATCGGGTCCTACAATGAGCAGTTCTTC
TRBJ2-7	TRBV27	NA	many	CASSAVVTSYEQYF	TGTGCCAGCAGTGCAGTCGTGACCTCCTACGAGCAGTACTTC
TRBJ1-5	TRBV6-1	NA	few	CASRGGAQPQHF	TGTGCCAGCAGGGGGGGGGCTCAGCCCCAGCATTTT
TRBJ2-1	TRBV24-1	NA	few	CATHDPATDTNEQFF	TGTGCCACCCACGACCCGGCGACGGATACCAATGAGCAGTTCTTC
TRBJ2-3	TRBV18	NA	few	CASSPPIPDTQYF	TGTGCCAGCTCACCACCTATTCCAGATACGCAGTATTTT
TRBJ2-3	TRBV5-1	TRBD1	few	CASSQGTATDTQYF	TGCGCCAGCAGCCAGGGGACAGCCACAGATACGCAGTATTTT
TRBJ1-1	TRBV28	NA	many	CASSIALPSTLEAFF	TGTGCCAGCAGTATCGCCTTACCGAGCACACTTGAAGCTTTCTTT
TRBJ1-4	TRBV6-2/TRBV6-3	TRBD1	NA	CASSDLPGKGAVGLEKLFF	TGTGCCAGCAGTGACCTCCCAGGGAAGGGGGCCGTTGGTTTAGAAAAACTGTTTTTT
TRBJ2-7	TRBV6-5	NA	many	CASSYSITGTEQYF	TGTGCCAGCAGTTACTCGATAACAGGGACCGAGCAGTACTTC
TRBJ2-7	TRBV7-2	NA	many	CASSSRQVLYEQYF	TGTGCCAGCAGCAGTCGACAGGTGCTCTACGAGCAGTACTTC
TRBJ1-2	TRBV5-6	NA	many	CASIPTGGSNYGYTF	TGTGCCAGCATCCCGACAGGCGGTAGTAACTATGGCTACACCTTC
TRBJ2-3	TRBV20-1	NA	NA	CSAKRGGEGTQYF	TGCAGTGCTAAAAGGGGAGGCGAGGGTACGCAGTATTTT
TRBJ2-2	TRBV2	NA	many	CASTGRANTGELFF	TGTGCCAGCACTGGCAGAGCGAACACCGGGGAGCTGTTTTTT